The 14 T cell receptor beta chains reported below all come from one sample, sequenced in a study of cytomegalovirus exposure and HLA in healthy donors. The PCR contained 60 Vbeta and 13 Jbeta primers. Sequenced by immunoSEQ multiplex PCR; TCRdb stores in-frame clones only, minus some. The sample includes 55,000 to 70,000 clones, approximately 80% of them seen just once. The specimen sequenced was PBMCs. The receptors were sampled from a woman aged 40 to 50 in good health and CMV-seronegative.

V usage is TRBV30 and J usage is TRBJ2-3; D call uncertain. The germline V gene has CDR1 GTSNPN and CDR2 SVGIG (reference sequence). The CDR3 consists of 13 residues. The V and J ends lost 5 bases and 1 base respectively, with 10 bases between them. This CDR3 reads CAWGLGGTDTQYF. The CDR3 DNA reads TGTGCCTGGGGTCTCGGTGGCACAGATACGCAGTATTTT.

The chain has TRBV6-5 and TRBJ1-1; D call uncertain. V lost 0 bases, J lost 1 base, and 12 bases lay in between. Germline CDR1 reads MNHEY; CDR2 reads SVGAGI. This CDR3 region has 16 residues. CDR3 coding DNA: TGTGCCAGCAGTTACTCGTCCAGTGGTGGGAACACTGAAGCTTTCTTT. Encoded protein: CASSYSSSGGNTEAFF.

The chain employs TRBV28 and TRBJ1-4; no clear D gene. This CDR3 has 15 amino acids. Looked up from germline, CDR1 is MDHEN and CDR2 is SYDVKM. Trimming left V 6 bases short and J 4 bases short, with 15 bases between. CDR3 sequence: CASSPQTRGNEKLFF. As DNA, the CDR3 is TGTGCCAGCAGCCCTCAGACCCGGGGTAATGAAAAACTGTTTTTT.

The rearrangement joins TRBV6-5 to TRBJ1-5, with 7 bases that match TRBD1. The V segment lost 6 bases and the J segment 3 bases; nucleotides outside the gene matches: 5. The CDR3 sequence is 14 residues long. CDR1 and CDR2 from the germline V gene are MNHEY and SVGAGI. The CDR3 bases are TGTGCCAGCAGCCTGACAGGGCTCAATCAGCCCCAGCATTTT. Its translation: CASSLTGLNQPQHF.

The rearrangement joins TRBV19 to TRBJ1-5; 12 nucleotides match TRBD1. The length of the CDR3 is 15 residues. From germline, CDR1 is LNHDA and CDR2 SQIVND (reference sequence). Trimming removed 6 bases from V and 6 bases from J; junction bases left unmatched: 6. This CDR3 is CASSPGQGAIQPQHF. Here the CDR3 DNA reads TGTGCCAGTAGCCCGGGACAGGGGGCGATTCAGCCCCAGCATTTT.

This chain links TRBV2 with TRBJ2-2; 7 bases are a match to TRBD2. This CDR3 is 15 amino acids long. CDR1 and CDR2 from the germline V gene are SNHLY and FYNNEI. The junction had 1 base not matched to a gene; V was cut back by 2 bases and J by 1 base. The CDR3 loop is CASSEPSGNTGELFF. CDR3 DNA sequence: TGTGCCAGCAGTGAACCTAGCGGGAACACCGGGGAGCTGTTTTTT. The whole variable domain, filled in from reference TRBV2 and TRBJ2-2, reads EPEVTQTPSHQVTQMGQEVILRCVPISNHLYFYWYRQILGQKVEFLVSFYNNEISEKSEIFDDQFSVERPDGSNFTLKIRSTKLEDSAMYFCASSEPSGNTGELFFGEGSRLTVL.

This chain joins TRBV5-1 and TRBJ1-2, with D perhaps TRBD1 (6 bases). Trimming cost V 0 bases and J 4 bases, with 19 bases left between them. Germline CDR1 and CDR2: SGHRS and YFSETQ. This CDR3 has 17 residues. The CDR3 region has the DNA TGCGCCAGCAGCTTGGGGACGGGGGGGCCCACCGGCTATGGCTACACCTTC. Protein product: CASSLGTGGPTGYGYTF.

CDR3 bases: TGTGCCAGCAGCGTAGACCGGAGCTCTGGAAACACCATATATTTT. Translating gives CASSVDRSSGNTIYF. The genes are TRBV9 and TRBJ1-3; D is undetermined. From germline, CDR1 is SGDLS and CDR2 YYNGEE. The CDR3 sequence is 15 residues long. Trimming shortened V by 0 bases and J by 0 bases, and 7 bases separated the two germline ends.

The V call is TRBV4-1, the J call TRBJ1-2; 9 bases match TRBD1. J lost 8 bases, V lost 4 bases, and 8 bases had no gene match. CDR1 is MGHRA, CDR2 YSYEKL, per germline. CDR3 length equals 14 residues. CDR3 in DNA: TGCGCCAGCAGCCCACAGGGGGCAACGGGGGGCTACACCTTC. It is translated as CASSPQGATGGYTF.

The chain recombines TRBV4-3 with TRBJ2-2; 8 bases agree with TRBD1. After removal of 5 bases from V and 4 bases from J, the junction contained 6 bases not matched to a gene. The germline CDR1 and CDR2 sequences are LGHNA and YSLEER. The CDR3 covers 15 residues. CDR3 nucleotides: TGCGCCAGCAGCTGGGACAGGACCTTCACCGGGGAGCTGTTTTTT. Translation gives CASSWDRTFTGELFF.

The rearrangement links TRBV10-3 to TRBJ2-1; TRBD2 matches at 10 bases. The CDR3 contains 16 residues. Germline loops: CDR1 ENHRY, CDR2 SYGVKD. V lost 5 bases to trimming and J lost 1 base; unmatched junction nucleotides: 5. The CDR3 region is CAISSSGSKSYNEQFF. The CDR3 bases are TGTGCCATCAGTTCTAGCGGGAGTAAGTCCTACAATGAGCAGTTCTTC.

V is TRBV28 and J is TRBJ2-5, with D uncertain. The J call may be mistaken, given a closer DNA end match to TRBJ2-7. This CDR3 contains 15 residues. CDR1 and CDR2 from the germline V gene are MDHEN and SYDVKM. CDR3 sequence reads: CASSLGALSSYEQYF. The CDR3 nucleotides are TGTGCCAGCAGTTTGGGCGCGCTGAGCTCCTACGAGCAGTACTTC.

V usage is TRBV10-3 and J usage is TRBJ2-7; 8 nucleotides match TRBD2. This CDR3 spans 14 amino acids. With 2 bases clipped from V and 3 bases from J, the junction kept 3 bases outside the gene matches. From germline, CDR1 is ENHRY and CDR2 SYGVKD. The CDR3 DNA reads as TGTGCCATCAGTGAGGGGACTAGAGGCTACGAGCAGTACTTC. Protein product: CAISEGTRGYEQYF.

The V and J genes are TRBV2 and TRBJ2-3; D not resolved. Germline lookup yields CDR1 SNHLY and CDR2 FYNNEI. The CDR3 spans 14 residues. Trimming pared 7 bases from V and 5 bases from J, leaving 16 bases between. In DNA, the CDR3 is TGTGCCAGCAAGGTTTGGCGGAGAGGAGATACGCAGTATTTT. Its protein product is CASKVWRRGDTQYF. The full variable domain, in which reference TRBV2 and TRBJ2-3 provide the parts outside the CDR3, is EPEVTQTPSHQVTQMGQEVILRCVPISNHLYFYWYRQILGQKVEFLVSFYNNEISEKSEIFDDQFSVERPDGSNFTLKIRSTKLEDSAMYFCASKVWRRGDTQYFGPGTRLTVL.